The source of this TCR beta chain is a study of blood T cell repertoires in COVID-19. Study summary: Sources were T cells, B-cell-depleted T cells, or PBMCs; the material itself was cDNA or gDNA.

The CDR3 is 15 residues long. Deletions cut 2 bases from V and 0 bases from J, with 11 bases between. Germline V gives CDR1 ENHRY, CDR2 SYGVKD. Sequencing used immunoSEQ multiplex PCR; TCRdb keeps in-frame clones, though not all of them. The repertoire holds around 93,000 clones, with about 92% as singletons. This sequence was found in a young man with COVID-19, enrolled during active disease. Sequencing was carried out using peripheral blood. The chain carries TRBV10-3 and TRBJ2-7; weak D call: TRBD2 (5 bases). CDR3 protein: CAISEAHGSSYEQYF. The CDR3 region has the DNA TGTGCCATCAGTGAGGCCCATGGGAGCTCCTACGAGCAGTACTTC.